This TCR beta chain originates from a study of blood T cell repertoires in COVID-19. The study recruited people aged roughly 18 to 95 years across roughly 25 US areas. Data came from immunoSEQ multiplex PCR; TCRdb stores just in-frame clones and leaves some out. Altogether about 310,000 clones are present, approximately 90% being singletons, with the ten largest covering around a tenth. From germline, CDR1 is MDHEN and CDR2 SYDVKM. V trimming: 6 bases; J trimming: 3 bases; junction bases outside the gene matches: 14. The CDR3 is 16 residues long. V gene TRBV28 combines with J gene TRBJ2-7; 7 nucleotides align to TRBD1. Sequencing was performed on PBMCs or T cells enriched from blood (not recorded which). The receptor was isolated from a middle-aged woman who had recovered from COVID-19. The CDR3 here is CASSPTGTSGHYEQYF. The DNA for the CDR3 is TGTGCCAGCAGCCCGACAGGGACCAGCGGCCACTACGAGCAGTACTTC.